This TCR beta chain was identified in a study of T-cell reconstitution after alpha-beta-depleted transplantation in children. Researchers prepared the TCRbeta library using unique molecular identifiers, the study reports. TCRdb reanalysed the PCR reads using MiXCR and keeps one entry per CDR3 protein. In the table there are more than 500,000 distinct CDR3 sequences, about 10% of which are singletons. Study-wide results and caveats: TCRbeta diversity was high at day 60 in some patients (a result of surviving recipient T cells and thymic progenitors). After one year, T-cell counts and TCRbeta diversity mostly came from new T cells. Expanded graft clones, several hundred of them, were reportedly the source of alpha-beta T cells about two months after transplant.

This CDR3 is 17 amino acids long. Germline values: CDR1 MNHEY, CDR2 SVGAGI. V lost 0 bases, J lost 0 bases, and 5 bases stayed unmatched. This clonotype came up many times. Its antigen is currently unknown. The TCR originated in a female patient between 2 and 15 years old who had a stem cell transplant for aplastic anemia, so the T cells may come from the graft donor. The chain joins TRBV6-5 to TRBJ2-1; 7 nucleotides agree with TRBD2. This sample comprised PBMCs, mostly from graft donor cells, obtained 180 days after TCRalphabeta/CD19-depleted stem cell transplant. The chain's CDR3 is CASSYSMRGSSYNEQFF. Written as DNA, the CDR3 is TGTGCCAGCAGTTACTCGATGCGGGGGAGCTCCTACAATGAGCAGTTCTTC.